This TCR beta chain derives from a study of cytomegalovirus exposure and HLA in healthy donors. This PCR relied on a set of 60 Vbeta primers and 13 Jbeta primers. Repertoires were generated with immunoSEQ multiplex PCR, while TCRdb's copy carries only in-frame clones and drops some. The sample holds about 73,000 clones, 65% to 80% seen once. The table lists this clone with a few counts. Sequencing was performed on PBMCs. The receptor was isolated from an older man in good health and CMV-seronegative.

The CDR3 loop reads CASSLSDRYEKLFF. Written as DNA, the CDR3 is TGTGCCAGCAGCCTCTCCGACAGATATGAAAAACTGTTTTTT. The chain couples TRBV6-5 to TRBJ1-4, with D maybe TRBD1 (5 bases). Between the trimmed V and J ends, which lost 6 bases and 6 bases, there was a span of 14 bases. The germline gives CDR1 MNHEY, CDR2 SVGAGI. The CDR3 runs to 14 residues.